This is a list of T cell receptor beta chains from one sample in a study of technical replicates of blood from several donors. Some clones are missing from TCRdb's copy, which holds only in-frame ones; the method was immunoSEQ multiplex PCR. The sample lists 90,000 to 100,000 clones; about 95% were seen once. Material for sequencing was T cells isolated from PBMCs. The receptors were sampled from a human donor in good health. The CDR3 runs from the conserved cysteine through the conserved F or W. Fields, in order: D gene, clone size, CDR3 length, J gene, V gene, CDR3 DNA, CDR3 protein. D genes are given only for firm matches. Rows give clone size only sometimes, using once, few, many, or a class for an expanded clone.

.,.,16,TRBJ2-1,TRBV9,TGTGCCAGCAGCGTTCGGACGGGAGAAGATACAGATGAGCAGTTCTTC,CASSVRTGEDTDEQFF
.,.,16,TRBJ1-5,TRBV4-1,TGCGCCAGCAGCCAAGCTCAGGGCAGGGGCAATCAGCCCCAGCATTTT,CASSQAQGRGNQPQHF
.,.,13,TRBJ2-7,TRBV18,TGTGCCAGCTCAGTGAGACAGGACTACGAGCAGTACTTC,CASSVRQDYEQYF
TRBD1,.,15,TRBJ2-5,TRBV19,TGTGCCAGTAGTAGCCGGGACAGGGAGGGGGAGACCCAGTACTTC,CASSSRDREGETQYF
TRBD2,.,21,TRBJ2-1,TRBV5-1,TGCGCCAGCAGCCCCTTTCGGGGGACTAGCGGGACATTCAGCTCCTACAATGAGCAGTTCTTC,CASSPFRGTSGTFSSYNEQFF
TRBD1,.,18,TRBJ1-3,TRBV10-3,TGTGCCATCAGCTTCACAGGGGCGCGGGCCTCCTCTGGAAACACCATATATTTT,CAISFTGARASSGNTIYF
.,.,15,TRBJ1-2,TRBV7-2,TGTGCCAGCAGCTTAGCGGACGGGAGGGGCGGTGGCTACACCTTC,CASSLADGRGGGYTF
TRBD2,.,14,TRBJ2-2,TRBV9,TGTGCCAGCAGCGAGACTAGCGCCTCCGGGGAGCTGTTTTTT,CASSETSASGELFF
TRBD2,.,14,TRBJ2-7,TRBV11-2,TGTGCCAGCAAGATCGGGAGGTATCACTACGAGCAGTACTTC,CASKIGRYHYEQYF
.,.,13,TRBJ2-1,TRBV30,TGTGCCTGGAACGAGAAAAATAACAATGAGCAGTTCTTC,CAWNEKNNNEQFF
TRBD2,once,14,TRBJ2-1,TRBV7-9,TGTGCCAGCTCGGGCGGGGGCTCCTACAATGAGCAGTTCTTC,CASSGGGSYNEQFF
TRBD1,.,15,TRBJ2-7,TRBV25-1,TGTGCCAGCAGGGAACCGGGACAGGGGGTTTACGAGCAGTACTTC,CASREPGQGVYEQYF
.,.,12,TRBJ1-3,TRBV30,TGTGCCTGGAGTGTAGGGGGGGCCACCATATATTTT,CAWSVGGATIYF
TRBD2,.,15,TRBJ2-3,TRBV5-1,TGCGCCAACAAGTTGACTAGCGGGAGTTCAGATACGCAGTATTTT,CANKLTSGSSDTQYF
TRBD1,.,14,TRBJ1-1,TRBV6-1,TGTGCCAACGACAGGGCTAGGATGAACACTGAAGCTTTCTTT,CANDRARMNTEAFF
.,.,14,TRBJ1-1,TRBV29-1,TGCAGCGTTGTAATCTTTAGGGGTTCGGAACGAGCTTTCTTT,CSVVIFRGSERAFF
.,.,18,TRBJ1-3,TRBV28,TGTGCCAGCAGTCTTAGTGGGGGCGGCAGGGCAACTGGAAACACCATATATTTT,CASSLSGGGRATGNTIYF
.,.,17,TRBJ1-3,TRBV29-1,TGCAGCGTTGAATCGAGCCAGGGTGCTATCTCTGGAAACACCATATATTTT,CSVESSQGAISGNTIYF
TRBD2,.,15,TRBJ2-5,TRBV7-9,TGTGCCAGCAGCATCGGGAGGATCGGTCGAGAGACCCAGTACTTC,CASSIGRIGRETQYF
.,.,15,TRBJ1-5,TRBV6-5,TGTGCCAGCAGTACTGGGAGGGGATGGGATCAGCCCCAGCATTTT,CASSTGRGWDQPQHF
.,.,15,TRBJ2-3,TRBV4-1,TGCGCCAGCAGCCAAGATTTCGGGAGATCAGATACGCAGTATTTT,CASSQDFGRSDTQYF
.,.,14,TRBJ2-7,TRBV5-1,TGCGCCAGCAGCTCCGACGACAGAGCCTACGAGCAGTACTTC,CASSSDDRAYEQYF
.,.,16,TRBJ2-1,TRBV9,TGTGCCAGCAGCGTAGGTCTCCAGAAAGTCTACAATGAGCAGTTCTTC,CASSVGLQKVYNEQFF
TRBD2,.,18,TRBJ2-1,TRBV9,TGTGCCAGCAGCGTCTCGGGGACTAGCTTGGCGGACTACAATGAGCAGTTCTTC,CASSVSGTSLADYNEQFF
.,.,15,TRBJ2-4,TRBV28,TGTGCCAGCAGTAGAGGACAGTTAGCCAAAAACATTCAGTACTTC,CASSRGQLAKNIQYF
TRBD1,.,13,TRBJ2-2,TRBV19,TGTGCCAGTAATACAGGGGCCATCGGGGAGCTGTTTTTT,CASNTGAIGELFF
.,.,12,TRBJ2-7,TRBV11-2,TGTGCCAGCAGCTTAGATCGGAGGGAGCAGTACTTC,CASSLDRREQYF
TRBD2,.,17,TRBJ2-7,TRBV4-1,TGCGCCAGCAGCCCCCCGGGACTAGCGGTAAAGGCCGACGAGCAGTACTTC,CASSPPGLAVKADEQYF
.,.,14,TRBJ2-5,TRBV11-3,TGTGCCAGCAGCTCAAACAGGGCCTCAGGGACCCAGTACTTC,CASSSNRASGTQYF
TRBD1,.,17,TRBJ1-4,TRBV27,TGTGCCAGCTGCCCCGCTATAAGAGGACAGGGTTACGAAAAACTGTTTTTT,CASCPAIRGQGYEKLFF
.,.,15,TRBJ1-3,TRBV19,TGTGCCAGTAACAAACAGGGTTTCTCTGGAAACACCATATATTTT,CASNKQGFSGNTIYF
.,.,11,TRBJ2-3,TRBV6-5,TGTGCCAGCAGTCAAACAGATACGCAGTATTTT,CASSQTDTQYF
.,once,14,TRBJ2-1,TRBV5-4,TGTGCCAGCAGCTTGGAGCGGGTAAGCTTCGAGCAGTTCTTC,CASSLERVSFEQFF
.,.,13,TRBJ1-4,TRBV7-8,TGTGCCAGCAGCTTAGGGACTTCCGAAAAACTGTTTTTT,CASSLGTSEKLFF
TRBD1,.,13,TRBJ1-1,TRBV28,TGTGCCAGCCGGACAGGGGGGTACACTGAAGCTTTCTTT,CASRTGGYTEAFF
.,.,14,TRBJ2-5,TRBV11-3,TGTGCCAGCAGCTCGGGACAAATACAAGAGACCCAGTACTTC,CASSSGQIQETQYF
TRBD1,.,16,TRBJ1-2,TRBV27,TGTGCCAGCAGTCCTACACCTCCGACAGGGGTAGAGGGCTACACCTTC,CASSPTPPTGVEGYTF
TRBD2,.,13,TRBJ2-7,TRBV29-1,TGCAGCGTTGAAGATCTATCTAGCGGCGAGCAGTACTTC,CSVEDLSSGEQYF
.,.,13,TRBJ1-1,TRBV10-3,TGTGCCATCAGTGTTACAATGAACACTGAAGCTTTCTTT,CAISVTMNTEAFF
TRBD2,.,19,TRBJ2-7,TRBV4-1,TGCGCCAGCAGCCAAGAGGGACTAGCGGGAGGGCTTTCCTACTACGAGCAGTACTTC,CASSQEGLAGGLSYYEQYF
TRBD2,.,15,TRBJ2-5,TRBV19,TGTGCCAGTAGTATAACTAGCGGGAGTAGGGAGACCCAGTACTTC,CASSITSGSRETQYF
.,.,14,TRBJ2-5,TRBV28,TGTGCCAGCAGTTTCCTCCGACAGGCGGAGACCCAGTACTTC,CASSFLRQAETQYF
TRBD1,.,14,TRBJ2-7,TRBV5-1,TGCGCCAGCAGCCGGACAGGGTATATTAACGAGCAGTACTTC,CASSRTGYINEQYF
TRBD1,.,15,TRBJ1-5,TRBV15,TGTGCCACCAGCAGAGATGGGACAGGCAATCAGCCCCAGCATTTT,CATSRDGTGNQPQHF
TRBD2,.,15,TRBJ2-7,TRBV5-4,TGTGCCAGCAGCGAACTAGCGGGAGTGAGACTCGAGCAGTACTTC,CASSELAGVRLEQYF
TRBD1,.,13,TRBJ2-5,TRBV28,TGTGCCAGCAGGACAGGGGGCAGGGAGACCCAGTACTTC,CASRTGGRETQYF
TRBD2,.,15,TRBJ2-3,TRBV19,TGTGCCAGTAGTTTGACTAGCGGGAGGGCAGATACGCAGTATTTT,CASSLTSGRADTQYF
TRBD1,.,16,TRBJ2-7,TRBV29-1,TGCAGCGTTGACGGACAGGGGGATCGTAGCTCCTACGAGCAGTACTTC,CSVDGQGDRSSYEQYF
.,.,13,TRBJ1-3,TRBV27,TGTGCCAGCAGTTCAGGGAATGGAAACACCATATATTTT,CASSSGNGNTIYF
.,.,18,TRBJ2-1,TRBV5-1,TGCGCCAGCAGTTTGACGCCCTTGGGGGCTTTCTCCTACAATGAGCAGTTCTTC,CASSLTPLGAFSYNEQFF
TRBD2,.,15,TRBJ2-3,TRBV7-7,TGTGCTAGCAGCGCTAGCGGGACCCTAGGGGATACGCAGTATTTT,CASSASGTLGDTQYF